The 15 T cell receptor beta chains listed next were all sequenced from one sample in a study of cytomegalovirus exposure and HLA in healthy donors. Method: immunoSEQ multiplex PCR; TCRdb's copy keeps in-frame clones and lacks some. Among some 110,000 clones, more than 70% were seen once, and the ten largest hold around 1.9%. The sample consisted of PBMCs. Receptors originate from a man aged 18 to 29 in good health and CMV-seronegative.

The chain recombines TRBV27 with TRBJ2-7; a weak D match, TRBD1 (6 bases). CDR3 length: 15 residues. V lost 6 bases and J lost 0, with 15 bases in between. Germline CDR1 MNHEY, CDR2 SMNVEV (reference sequence). CDR3 bases: TGTGCCAGCAGCTACGGGACACCAGTCTCCTACGAGCAGTACTTC. Amino acids: CASSYGTPVSYEQYF.

The chain combines TRBV7-2 with TRBJ1-6; D unclear. Germline V gene data show CDR1 as SGHTA and CDR2 as FQGNSA. V was pared by 0 bases and J by 10 bases, with 10 bases between. This CDR3 has 14 residues. The CDR3 sequence: CASSLAGSGSPLHF. The CDR3 DNA is TGTGCCAGCAGCTTAGCCGGGAGCGGGTCACCCCTCCACTTT.

CDR3 sequence reads: CASSIELSSVNTEAFF. The CDR3 DNA reads as TGTGCCAGTAGTATCGAACTGTCTTCGGTGAACACTGAAGCTTTCTTT. V gene TRBV19 combines with J gene TRBJ1-1; D unclear. Trimming cost V 3 bases and J 0 bases, with 14 bases left between them. The CDR3 is made up of 16 amino acids. Per the germline V gene, CDR1 is LNHDA and CDR2 is SQIVND (reference sequence).

The genes are TRBV10-2 and TRBJ2-1; TRBD2 matches 9 bases. The CDR3 covers 15 residues. After removal of 9 bases from V and 3 bases from J, the junction contained 9 bases not matched to a gene. The germline CDR1 and CDR2 sequences are WSHSY and SAAADI. The CDR3 nucleotides read TGCGCCAGTGTAGACGGGACTAGCCGCTACAATGAGCAGTTCTTC. Its translation: CASVDGTSRYNEQFF.

The chain is built from TRBV11-2 and TRBJ2-7; D is unresolved. This CDR3 has 13 amino acids. V lost 3 bases and J lost 3, with 9 bases in between. Germline CDR1 is SGHAT and CDR2 is FQNNGV. The CDR3 is CASSFERSYEQYF. The CDR3 nucleotides are TGTGCCAGCAGCTTCGAACGGAGCTACGAGCAGTACTTC.

The chain employs TRBV9 and TRBJ1-1, with D unresolved. V lost 0 bases, J lost 1 base, and 7 bases lay in between. This CDR3 spans 14 amino acids. CDR1 and CDR2 from the germline V gene are SGDLS and YYNGEE. CDR3 in amino acids: CASSVERENTEAFF. As DNA, the CDR3 is TGTGCCAGCAGCGTAGAACGGGAGAACACTGAAGCTTTCTTT.

V and J are TRBV28 and TRBJ2-1, with TRBD2 matching 11 bases. The CDR3 runs to 16 residues. Germline CDR1 reads MDHEN; CDR2 reads SYDVKM. V lost 6 bases to trimming and J lost 5 bases; unmatched junction nucleotides: 9. CDR3 protein: CASSDHLAGGNNEQFF. DNA of the CDR3: TGTGCCAGCAGCGACCATCTAGCGGGAGGAAACAATGAGCAGTTCTTC. Full variable domain (missing parts from reference TRBV28 and TRBJ2-1): DVKVTQSSRYLVKRTGEKVFLECVQDMDHENMFWYRQDPGLGLRLIYFSYDVKMKEKGDIPEGYSVSREKKERFSLILESASTNQTSMYLCASSDHLAGGNNEQFFGPGTRLTVL.

CDR3 in amino acids: CASNQRGASYNEQFF. The CDR3 DNA sequence: TGTGCCAGCAATCAACGGGGGGCCTCTTACAATGAGCAGTTCTTC. The rearrangement uses TRBV6-1 and TRBJ2-1, with a weak D call TRBD2 (7 bases). V shed 7 bases and J shed 4 bases, with 17 bases lying between them. The V gene's germline CDR1 is MNHNS and CDR2 SASEGT. The CDR3 extends over 15 amino acids.

This clone has a single count. The CDR3 sequence: CASSFNSWREAGEQYF. As DNA, the CDR3 is TGTGCCAGCAGTTTTAATTCATGGCGGGAGGCTGGGGAGCAGTACTTC. The rearrangement uses TRBV28 and TRBJ2-7; 8 nucleotides agree with TRBD2. CDR3 length: 16 residues. Germline V gives CDR1 MDHEN, CDR2 SYDVKM. V lost 3 bases to trimming and J lost 7 bases; unmatched junction nucleotides: 14.

The chain carries TRBV5-1 and TRBJ2-1; tentatively, D is TRBD1 (5 bases). The V gene's germline CDR1 is SGHRS and CDR2 YFSETQ. The V end was cut by 0 bases, the J end by 5 bases, with 9 bases between. The CDR3 is 14 residues long. The CDR3 DNA reads as TGCGCCAGCAGCTTGGTGCAGGGAAACAATGAGCAGTTCTTC. Amino acid sequence: CASSLVQGNNEQFF.

The chain links TRBV6-5 to TRBJ1-5; weak D call: TRBD1 (5 bases). Germline CDR1 and CDR2: MNHEY and SVGAGI. The V gene lost 0 bases and the J gene lost 8 bases, with 11 bases spanning the gap. The CDR3 loop spans 14 amino acids. CDR3 in amino acids: CASSYSAGYEPQHF. In DNA form, the CDR3 reads TGTGCCAGCAGTTACTCCGCAGGGTATGAGCCCCAGCATTTT.

This clone was recorded once. The chain combines TRBV15 with TRBJ1-3; possible D gene TRBD1, 5 bases. The CDR3 contains 17 residues. CDR1 and CDR2 (germline): LNHNV, YYDKDF (reference sequence). The V gene lost 1 base and the J gene lost 3 bases, with 16 bases spanning the gap. The CDR3 protein is CATSRGLGTGRGNTIYF. CDR3 nucleotide sequence: TGTGCCACCAGCAGAGGGTTAGGAACAGGACGTGGAAACACCATATATTTT. Full variable domain (missing parts from reference TRBV15 and TRBJ1-3): DAMVIQNPRYQVTQFGKPVTLSCSQTLNHNVMYWYQQKSSQAPKLLFHYYDKDFNNEADTPDNFQSRRPNTSFCFLDIRSPGLGDTAMYLCATSRGLGTGRGNTIYFGEGSWLTVV.

The chain joins TRBV4-3 to TRBJ1-1, with no clear D. Germline V CDR1 and CDR2: LGHNA, YSLEER. The CDR3 sequence is 15 residues long. Deletions cut 1 base from V and 1 base from J, with 10 bases between. The DNA of the CDR3 is TGCGCCAGCAGCCAAGTCGATGGGCCGAACACTGAAGCTTTCTTT. The encoded protein is CASSQVDGPNTEAFF.

The DNA of the CDR3 is TGTGCCAGCAGCTTGGGAACGGGAAGCGGTTCACCCCTCCACTTT. It yields the protein CASSLGTGSGSPLHF. This chain connects TRBV5-8 to TRBJ1-6, with D uncertain. Germline lookup yields CDR1 SGHTS and CDR2 YDEGEE. The CDR3 consists of 15 residues. V lost 0 bases and J 9 bases, leaving 13 bases between the germline ends.

The chain links TRBV5-4 to TRBJ1-5, with D maybe TRBD1 (6 bases). In germline, CDR1 is SGHNT, CDR2 YYREEE (reference sequence). Trimming pared 4 bases from V and 4 bases from J, leaving 12 bases between. The CDR3 has 14 amino acids. CDR3 sequence: CASSKQGANQPQHF. The CDR3 DNA is TGTGCCAGCAGCAAACAGGGTGCGAATCAGCCCCAGCATTTT.